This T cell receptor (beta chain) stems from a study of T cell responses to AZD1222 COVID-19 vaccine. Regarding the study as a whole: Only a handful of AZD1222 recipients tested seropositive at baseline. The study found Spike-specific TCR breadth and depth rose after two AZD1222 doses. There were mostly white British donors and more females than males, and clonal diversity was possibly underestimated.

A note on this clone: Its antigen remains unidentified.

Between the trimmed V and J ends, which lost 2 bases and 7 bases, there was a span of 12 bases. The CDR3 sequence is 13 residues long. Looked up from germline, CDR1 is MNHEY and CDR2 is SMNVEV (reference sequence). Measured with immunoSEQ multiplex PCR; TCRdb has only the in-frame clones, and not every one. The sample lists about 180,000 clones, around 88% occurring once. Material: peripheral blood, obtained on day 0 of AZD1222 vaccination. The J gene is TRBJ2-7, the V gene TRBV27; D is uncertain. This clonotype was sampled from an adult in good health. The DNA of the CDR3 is TGTGCCAGCAGTTTAGGACCACCTGAAGAGCAGTACTTC. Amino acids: CASSLGPPEEQYF.